This T cell receptor (beta chain) was sequenced in a study of identifying expanded T cells in peripheral blood. Study-wide points: Clone count variance between approximately two-week samples rose with total template count.

Produced via immunoSEQ multiplex PCR; TCRdb's table is partial and in-frame only. The sample lists 100,000 or so clones, around 88% occurring once. During the collection period, no donor immune events like infections were recorded. In the case of this clone: The antigen is undetermined.

V lost 1 base, J lost 0 bases, and 11 bases lay in between. The CDR3 contains 15 residues. Germline values: CDR1 SGHDT, CDR2 YYEEEE. V gene TRBV5-6 combines with J gene TRBJ2-7; maybe TRBD1 (6 bases). This clonotype originated in a person between 18 and 70 years old in good health. Sequenced material: blood. CDR3: CASSLSYRASYEQYF. The CDR3 DNA sequence: TGTGCCAGCAGCTTGAGTTACAGGGCCTCCTACGAGCAGTACTTC.